This T cell receptor beta chain comes out of a study of neoadjuvant anti-PD-1 for oral cavity cancer. Most PBMC samples had roughly 0.45 ug input DNA in six replicates. Sequenced by immunoSEQ multiplex PCR; TCRdb stores in-frame clones only, minus some. The sample has around 62,000 clones; under 85% are singletons. The V gene's germline CDR1 is SGHAT and CDR2 FQNNGV. The CDR3 has 14 amino acids. V lost 3 bases to trimming and J lost 1 base, with 7 bases between them. The sequencing here drew on PBMCs, taken before nivolumab (anti-PD-1) treatment. The gene calls are TRBV11-2 and TRBJ1-5; weak D call: TRBD1 (5 bases). This receptor was taken from a person aged 40 to 85 with oral cavity squamous cell carcinoma. The CDR3: CASSLTASNQPQHF. CDR3 nucleotides: TGTGCCAGCAGCTTGACAGCGAGCAATCAGCCCCAGCATTTT.